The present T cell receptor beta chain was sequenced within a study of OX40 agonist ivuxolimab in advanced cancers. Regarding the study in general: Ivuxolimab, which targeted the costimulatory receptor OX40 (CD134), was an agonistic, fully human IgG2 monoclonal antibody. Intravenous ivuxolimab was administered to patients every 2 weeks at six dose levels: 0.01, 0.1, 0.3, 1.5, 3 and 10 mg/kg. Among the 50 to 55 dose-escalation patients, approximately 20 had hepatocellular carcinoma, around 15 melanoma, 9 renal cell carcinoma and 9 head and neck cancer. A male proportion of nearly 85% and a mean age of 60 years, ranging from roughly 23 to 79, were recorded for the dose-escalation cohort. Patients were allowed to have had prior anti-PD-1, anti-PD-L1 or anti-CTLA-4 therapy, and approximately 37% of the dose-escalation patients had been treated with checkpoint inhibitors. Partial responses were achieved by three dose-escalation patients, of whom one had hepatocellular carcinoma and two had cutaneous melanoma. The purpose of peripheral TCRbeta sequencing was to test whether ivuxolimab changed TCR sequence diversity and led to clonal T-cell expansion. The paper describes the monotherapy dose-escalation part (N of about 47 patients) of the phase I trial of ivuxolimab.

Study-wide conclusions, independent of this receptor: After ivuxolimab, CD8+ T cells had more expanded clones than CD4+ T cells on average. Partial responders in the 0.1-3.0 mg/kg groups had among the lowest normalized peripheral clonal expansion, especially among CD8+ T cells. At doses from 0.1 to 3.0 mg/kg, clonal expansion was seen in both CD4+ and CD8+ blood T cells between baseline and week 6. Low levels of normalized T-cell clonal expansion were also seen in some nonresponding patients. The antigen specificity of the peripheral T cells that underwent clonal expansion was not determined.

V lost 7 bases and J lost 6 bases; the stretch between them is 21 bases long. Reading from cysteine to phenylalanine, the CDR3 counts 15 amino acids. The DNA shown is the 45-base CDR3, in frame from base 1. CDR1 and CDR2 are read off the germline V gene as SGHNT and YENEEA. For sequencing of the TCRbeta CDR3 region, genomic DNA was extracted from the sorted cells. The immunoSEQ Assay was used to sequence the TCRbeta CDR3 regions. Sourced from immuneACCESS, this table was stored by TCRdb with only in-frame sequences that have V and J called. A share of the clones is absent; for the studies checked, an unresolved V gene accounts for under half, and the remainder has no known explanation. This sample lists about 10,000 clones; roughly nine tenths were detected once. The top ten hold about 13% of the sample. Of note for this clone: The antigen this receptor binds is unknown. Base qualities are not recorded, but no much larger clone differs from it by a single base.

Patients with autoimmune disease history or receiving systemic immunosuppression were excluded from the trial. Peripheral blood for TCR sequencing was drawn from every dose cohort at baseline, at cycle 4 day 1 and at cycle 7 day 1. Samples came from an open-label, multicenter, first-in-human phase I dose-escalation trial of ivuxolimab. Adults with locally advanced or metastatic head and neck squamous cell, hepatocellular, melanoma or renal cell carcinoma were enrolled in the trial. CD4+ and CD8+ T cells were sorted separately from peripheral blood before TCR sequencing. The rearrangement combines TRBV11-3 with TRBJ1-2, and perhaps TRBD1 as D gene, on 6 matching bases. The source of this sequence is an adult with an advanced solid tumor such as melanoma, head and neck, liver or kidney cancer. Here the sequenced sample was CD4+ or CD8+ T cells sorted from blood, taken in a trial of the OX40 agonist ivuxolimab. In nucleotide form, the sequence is TGTGCCAGCACTCTGGCGGGGGCGCGGTCGGATGGCTACACCTTC. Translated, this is CASTLAGARSDGYTF.